One T cell receptor (beta chain) is described in this entry. Antigen specificity is unknown. The protocol was immunoSEQ multiplex PCR, while the TCRdb copy is restricted to in-frame clones and leaves out a portion. Of about 8,100 clones listed, around 74% were seen once; the top ten hold 10% to 15%. This specimen comes from a study of vaccination effects on CD4 cells after COVID-19. Findings and caveats of the study: Cross-reaction with common cold coronaviruses was seen in only 1 of 255 vaccine-induced clones from healthy vaccinees. Late after vaccination, infection- and vaccine-induced clones showed marked clonal contraction.

The ViraFEST assay expanded antigen-specific CD4+ T cells with viral peptide pools before sequencing. Isolating CD4+ T cells followed more than 9 days of culture. Every well housed roughly 2.1 million PBMC, which grew in culture alongside around 11 IU/ml IL-2 and roughly 9.8 ug/ml peptides. Cells had half their medium changed to IL-2 medium on days 3 and 7. The origin of this receptor is a human donor who received a COVID-19 vaccine. The sample was CD4+ T cells from PBMCs cultured with HCoV-229E spike peptides, taken before COVID-19 vaccination.

This chain's CDR3 is CASREGQGLSYEQYF. CDR3 sequence (DNA): TGTGCCAGCAGGGAGGGACAGGGCCTCTCCTACGAGCAGTACTTC. The chain links TRBV2 to TRBJ2-7; 9 nucleotides line up with TRBD1. V lost 6 bases to trimming and J lost 0 bases; unmatched junction nucleotides: 6. The CDR3 loop spans 15 amino acids. Looked up from germline, CDR1 is SNHLY and CDR2 is FYNNEI.